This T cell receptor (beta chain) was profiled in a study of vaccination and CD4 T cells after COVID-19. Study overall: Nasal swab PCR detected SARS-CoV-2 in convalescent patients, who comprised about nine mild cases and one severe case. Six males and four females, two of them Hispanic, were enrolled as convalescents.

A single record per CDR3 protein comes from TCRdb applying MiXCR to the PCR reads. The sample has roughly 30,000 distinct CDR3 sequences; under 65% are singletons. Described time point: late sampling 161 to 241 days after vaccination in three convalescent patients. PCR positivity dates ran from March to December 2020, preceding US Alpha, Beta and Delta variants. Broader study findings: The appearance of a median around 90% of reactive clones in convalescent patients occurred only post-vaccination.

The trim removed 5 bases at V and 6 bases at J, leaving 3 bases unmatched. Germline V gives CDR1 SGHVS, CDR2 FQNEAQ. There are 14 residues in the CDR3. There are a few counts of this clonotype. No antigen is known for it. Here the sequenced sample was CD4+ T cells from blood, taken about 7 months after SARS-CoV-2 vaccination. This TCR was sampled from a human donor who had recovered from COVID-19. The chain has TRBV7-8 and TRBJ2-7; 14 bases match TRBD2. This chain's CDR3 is CASSDGLAGGEQYF. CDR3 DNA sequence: TGTGCCAGCAGCGATGGACTAGCGGGAGGCGAGCAGTACTTC.